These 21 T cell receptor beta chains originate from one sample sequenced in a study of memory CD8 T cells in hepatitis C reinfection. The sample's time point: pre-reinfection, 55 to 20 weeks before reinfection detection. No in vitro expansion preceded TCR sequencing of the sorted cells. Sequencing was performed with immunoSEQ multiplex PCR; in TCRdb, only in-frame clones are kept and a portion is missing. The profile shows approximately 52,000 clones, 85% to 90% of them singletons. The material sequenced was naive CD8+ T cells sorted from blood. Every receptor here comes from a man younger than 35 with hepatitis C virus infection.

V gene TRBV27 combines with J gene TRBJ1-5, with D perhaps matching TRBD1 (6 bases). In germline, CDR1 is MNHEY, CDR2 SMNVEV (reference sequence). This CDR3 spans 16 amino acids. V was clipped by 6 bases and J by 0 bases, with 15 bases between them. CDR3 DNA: TGTGCCAGCAGACCAGGACAGACCCTTAGCAATCAGCCCCAGCATTTT. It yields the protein CASRPGQTLSNQPQHF.

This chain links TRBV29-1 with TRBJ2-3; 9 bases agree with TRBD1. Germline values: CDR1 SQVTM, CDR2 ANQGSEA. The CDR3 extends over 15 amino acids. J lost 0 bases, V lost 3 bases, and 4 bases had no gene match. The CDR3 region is CSVDGQGKSTDTQYF. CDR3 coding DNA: TGCAGCGTTGACGGACAGGGGAAGAGCACAGATACGCAGTATTTT.

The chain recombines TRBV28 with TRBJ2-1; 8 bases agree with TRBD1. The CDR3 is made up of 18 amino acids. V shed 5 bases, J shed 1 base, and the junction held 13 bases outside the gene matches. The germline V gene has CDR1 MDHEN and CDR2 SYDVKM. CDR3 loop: CASSTGQVKVGSYNEQFF. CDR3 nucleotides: TGTGCCAGCAGTACGGGACAGGTGAAAGTTGGGTCCTACAATGAGCAGTTCTTC.

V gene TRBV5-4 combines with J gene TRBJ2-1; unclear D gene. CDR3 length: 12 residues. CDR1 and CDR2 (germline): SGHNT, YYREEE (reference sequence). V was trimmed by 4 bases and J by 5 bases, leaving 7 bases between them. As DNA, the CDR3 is TGTGCCAGCAGCAATATTAACAATGAGCAGTTCTTC. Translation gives CASSNINNEQFF. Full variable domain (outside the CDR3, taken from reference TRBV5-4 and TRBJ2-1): ETGVTQSPTHLIKTRGQQVTLRCSSQSGHNTVSWYQQALGQGPQFIFQYYREEENGRGNFPPRFSGLQFPNYSSELNVNALELDDSALYLCASSNINNEQFFGPGTRLTVL.

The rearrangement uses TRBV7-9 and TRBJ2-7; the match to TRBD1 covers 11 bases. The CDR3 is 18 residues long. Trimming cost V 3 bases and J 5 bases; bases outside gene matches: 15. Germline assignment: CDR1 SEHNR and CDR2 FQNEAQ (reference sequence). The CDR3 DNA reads TGTGCCAGCAGCTTCAGCGTATCCGGACAGGGGGCGCTGAACGAGCAGTACTTC. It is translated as CASSFSVSGQGALNEQYF.

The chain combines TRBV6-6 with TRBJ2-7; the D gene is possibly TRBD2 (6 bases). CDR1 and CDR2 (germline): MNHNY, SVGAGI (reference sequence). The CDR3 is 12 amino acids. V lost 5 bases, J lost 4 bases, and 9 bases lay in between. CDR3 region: CASSTGEYEQYV. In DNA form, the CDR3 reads TGTGCCAGCAGTACGGGAGAATACGAGCAGTACGTC.

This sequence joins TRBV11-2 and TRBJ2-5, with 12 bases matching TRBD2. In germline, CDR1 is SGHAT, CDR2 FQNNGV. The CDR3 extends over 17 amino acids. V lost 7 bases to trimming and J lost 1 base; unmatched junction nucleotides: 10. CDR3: CASTPWTSGELQETQYF. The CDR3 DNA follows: TGTGCCAGCACCCCTTGGACTAGCGGGGAACTCCAAGAGACCCAGTACTTC.

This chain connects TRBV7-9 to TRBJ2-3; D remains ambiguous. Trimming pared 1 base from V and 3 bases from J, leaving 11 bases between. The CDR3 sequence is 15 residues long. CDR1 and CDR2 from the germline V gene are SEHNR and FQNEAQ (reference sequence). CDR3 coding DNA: TGTGCCAGCAGCTTAGTCGTAAGAGGAACAGATACGCAGTATTTT. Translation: CASSLVVRGTDTQYF.

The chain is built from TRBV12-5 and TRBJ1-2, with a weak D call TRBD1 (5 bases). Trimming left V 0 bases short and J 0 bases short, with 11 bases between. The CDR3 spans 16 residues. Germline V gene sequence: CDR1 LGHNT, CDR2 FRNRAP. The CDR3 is CASGLVEGVANYGYTF. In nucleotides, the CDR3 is TGTGCTAGTGGTTTGGTAGAAGGGGTTGCTAACTATGGCTACACCTTC.

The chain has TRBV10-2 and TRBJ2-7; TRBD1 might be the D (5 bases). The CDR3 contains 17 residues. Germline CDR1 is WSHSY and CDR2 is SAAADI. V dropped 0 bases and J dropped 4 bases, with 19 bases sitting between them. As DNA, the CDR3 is TGCGCCAGCAGTGAGTCGACTCGGCAGGACAACAAGTACGAGCAGTACTTC. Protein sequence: CASSESTRQDNKYEQYF.

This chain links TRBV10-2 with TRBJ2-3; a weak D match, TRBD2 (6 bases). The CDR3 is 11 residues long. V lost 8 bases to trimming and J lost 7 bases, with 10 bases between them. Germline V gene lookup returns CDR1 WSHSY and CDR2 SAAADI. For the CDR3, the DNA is TGCGCCAGCGAGCTAGCGTATACGCAGTATTTT. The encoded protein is CASELAYTQYF.

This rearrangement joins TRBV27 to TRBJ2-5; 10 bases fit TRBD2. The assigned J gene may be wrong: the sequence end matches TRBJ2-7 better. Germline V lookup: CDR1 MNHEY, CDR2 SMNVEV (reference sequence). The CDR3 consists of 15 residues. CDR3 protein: CASSLLASGSYEQYF. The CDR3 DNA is TGTGCCAGCAGTTTATTGGCTAGCGGGAGCTACGAGCAGTACTTC.

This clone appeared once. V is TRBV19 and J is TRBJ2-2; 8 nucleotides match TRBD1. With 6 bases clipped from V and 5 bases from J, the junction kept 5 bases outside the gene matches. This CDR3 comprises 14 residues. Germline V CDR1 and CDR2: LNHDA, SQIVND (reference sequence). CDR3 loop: CASSDRGWTGELFF. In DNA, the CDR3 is TGTGCCAGTAGCGACAGGGGATGGACCGGGGAGCTGTTTTTT.

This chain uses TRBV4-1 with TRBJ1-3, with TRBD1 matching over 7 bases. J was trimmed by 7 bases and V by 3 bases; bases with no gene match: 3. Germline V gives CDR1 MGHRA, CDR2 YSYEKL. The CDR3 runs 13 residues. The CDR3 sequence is CASSHTGDNTIYF. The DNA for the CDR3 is TGCGCCAGCAGCCATACAGGGGACAACACCATATATTTT.

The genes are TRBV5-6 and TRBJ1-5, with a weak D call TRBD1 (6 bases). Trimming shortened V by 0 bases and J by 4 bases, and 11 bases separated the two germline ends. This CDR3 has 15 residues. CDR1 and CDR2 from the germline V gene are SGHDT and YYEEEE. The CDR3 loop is CASSLDRAFNQPQHF. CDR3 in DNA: TGTGCCAGCAGCTTGGACAGGGCTTTTAATCAGCCCCAGCATTTT.

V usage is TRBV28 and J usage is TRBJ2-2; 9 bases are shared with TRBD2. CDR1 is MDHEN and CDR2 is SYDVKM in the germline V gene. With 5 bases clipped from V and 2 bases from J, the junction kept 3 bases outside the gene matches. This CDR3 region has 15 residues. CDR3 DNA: TGTGCCAGCAGTCTAGCGGGGTCCAACACCGGGGAGCTGTTTTTT. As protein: CASSLAGSNTGELFF.

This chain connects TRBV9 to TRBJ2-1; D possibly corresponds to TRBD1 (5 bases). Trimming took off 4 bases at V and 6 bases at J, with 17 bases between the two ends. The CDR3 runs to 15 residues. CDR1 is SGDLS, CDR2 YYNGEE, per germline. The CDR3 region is CASSPRTGLVNEQFF. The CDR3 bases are TGTGCCAGCAGCCCGCGAACAGGCTTGGTCAATGAGCAGTTCTTC.

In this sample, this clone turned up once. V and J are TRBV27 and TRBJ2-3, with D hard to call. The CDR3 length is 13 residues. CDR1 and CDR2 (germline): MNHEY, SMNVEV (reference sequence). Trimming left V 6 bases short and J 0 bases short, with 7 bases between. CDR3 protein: CASSLSSTDTQYF. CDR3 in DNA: TGTGCCAGCAGCCTTTCTAGCACAGATACGCAGTATTTT.

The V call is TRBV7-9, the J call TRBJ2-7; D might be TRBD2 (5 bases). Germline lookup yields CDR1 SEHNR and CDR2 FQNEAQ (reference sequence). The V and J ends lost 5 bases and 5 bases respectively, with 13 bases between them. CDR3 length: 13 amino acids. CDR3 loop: CASSLAGPNEQYF. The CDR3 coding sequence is TGTGCCAGCAGCCTCGCGGGCCCTAACGAGCAGTACTTC. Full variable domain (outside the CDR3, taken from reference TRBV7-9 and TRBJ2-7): DTGVSQNPRHKITKRGQNVTFRCDPISEHNRLYWYRQTLGQGPEFLTYFQNEAQLEKSRLLSDRFSAERPKGSFSTLEIQRTEQGDSAMYLCASSLAGPNEQYFGPGTRLTVT.

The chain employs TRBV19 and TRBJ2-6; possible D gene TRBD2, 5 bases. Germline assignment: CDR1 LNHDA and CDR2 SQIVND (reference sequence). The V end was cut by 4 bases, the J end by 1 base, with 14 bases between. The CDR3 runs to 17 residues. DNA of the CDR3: TGTGCCAGTAGTAGCGAGGGCATCGTTTCTGGGGCCAACGTCCTGACTTTC. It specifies CASSSEGIVSGANVLTF.

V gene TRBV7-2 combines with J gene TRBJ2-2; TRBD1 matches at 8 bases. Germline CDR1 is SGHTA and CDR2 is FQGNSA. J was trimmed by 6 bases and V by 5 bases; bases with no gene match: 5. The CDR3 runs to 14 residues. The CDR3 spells CASSPTGAPGELFF. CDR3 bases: TGTGCCAGCAGCCCGACAGGGGCCCCCGGGGAGCTGTTTTTT.